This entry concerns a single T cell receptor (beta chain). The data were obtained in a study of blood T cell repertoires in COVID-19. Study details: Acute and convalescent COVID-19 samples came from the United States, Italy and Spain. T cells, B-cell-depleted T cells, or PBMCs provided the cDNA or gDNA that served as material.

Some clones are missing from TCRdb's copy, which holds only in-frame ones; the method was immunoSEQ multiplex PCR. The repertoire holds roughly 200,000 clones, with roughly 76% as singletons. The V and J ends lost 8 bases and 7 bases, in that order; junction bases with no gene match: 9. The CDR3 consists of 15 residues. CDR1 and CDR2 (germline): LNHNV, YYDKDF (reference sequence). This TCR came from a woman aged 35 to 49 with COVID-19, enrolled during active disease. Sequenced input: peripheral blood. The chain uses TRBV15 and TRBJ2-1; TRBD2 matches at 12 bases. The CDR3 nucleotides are TGTGCCACCCGCCCACTAGCGGGAGGAAATAATGAGCAGTTCTTC. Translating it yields CATRPLAGGNNEQFF.